Below are 2 T cell receptor beta chains sequenced from a single sample in a study of PD-L1 blockade in urothelial cancer. Using immunoSEQ multiplex PCR, the repertoire was profiled, and TCRdb retains in-frame clones only, with some absent. The sample yields about 88,000 clones, roughly nine tenths seen once. Here the sequenced sample was PBMCs, taken around atezolizumab (anti-PD-L1) treatment. Receptors were obtained from a man aged 55 to 69 with urothelial cancer.

The chain uses TRBV7-9 and TRBJ2-7, with unresolved D. V gave up 2 bases and J gave up 0 bases, with 8 bases separating them. CDR1 is SEHNR, CDR2 FQNEAQ, per germline (reference sequence). The CDR3 has 14 amino acids. CDR3 sequence: CASSLTQSSYEQYF. The CDR3 DNA follows: TGTGCCAGCAGCTTAACACAGAGCTCCTACGAGCAGTACTTC.

The V gene is TRBV27, the J gene TRBJ2-7; perhaps TRBD2 as D (6 bases). Trimming pared 1 base from V and 0 bases from J, leaving 10 bases between. Germline V gene data show CDR1 as MNHEY and CDR2 as SMNVEV (reference sequence). The CDR3 covers 15 residues. The CDR3: CASSLLRGTSYEQYF. The DNA for the CDR3 is TGTGCCAGCAGTTTATTGCGGGGAACCTCCTACGAGCAGTACTTC.